This T cell receptor (beta chain) comes out of a study of T cells in tuberculosis. Some clones are missing from TCRdb's copy, which holds only in-frame ones; the method was immunoSEQ multiplex PCR. The table records around 35,000 clones, almost 95% of them present only once. Trimming stripped 6 bases from V and 7 bases from J, with 10 bases between. The germline V gene has CDR1 MNHEY and CDR2 SVGAGI. The CDR3 has 12 amino acids. The TCR comes from a donor aged 10-35 years with latent tuberculosis or without tuberculosis infection. Some clones in this sample may be carry-over from other donors' samples. The sequencing sample was made of PBMCs. J is TRBJ1-5 and V is TRBV6-5; D is ambiguous. CDR3 in amino acids: CASSSGRQPQHF. CDR3 in DNA: TGTGCCAGCAGCAGTGGGCGACAGCCCCAGCATTTT.